A selection of T cell receptor beta chains follows, all from one sample in a study of control samples from healthy donors and cancer patients. Libraries were prepared by immunoSEQ multiplex PCR; TCRdb keeps only in-frame clonotypes and omits some of them. This sample has 130,000 to 150,000 clones, with about 90% found just once. Sequencing used blood. The source is a man between 25 and 39 years old in good health. Each CDR3 is given with its conserved first and last residue. A D gene is named only where the DNA matches it firmly. Some rows mark clone size as missing; the rest say once, few, many or name a class of expanded clone.

D | J | size | V | CDR3 | DNA
NA | TRBJ2-3 | NA | TRBV1 | CTSLGGGETSGSKPDTQYF | TGCACCAGTCTGGGGGGAGGGGAGACTAGCGGTTCCAAGCCAGATACGCAGTATTTT
NA | TRBJ2-3 | NA | TRBV10-3 | CAISGVVLSTDTQYF | TGTGCCATCAGTGGCGTTGTCCTTAGCACAGATACGCAGTATTTT
NA | TRBJ1-1 | NA | TRBV4-2 | CASSQVSRDTEAFF | TGTGCCAGCAGCCAAGTTAGCAGGGACACTGAAGCTTTCTTT
NA | TRBJ1-2 | NA | TRBV4-1 | CASSQEIAGIDGYTF | TGCGCCAGCAGCCAAGAAATCGCAGGGATAGATGGCTACACCTTC
NA | TRBJ1-2 | NA | TRBV21-1 | CASTLPGGDGYTF | TGTGCCAGCACCTTACCGGGGGGGGATGGCTACACCTTC
NA | TRBJ2-2 | NA | TRBV6-4 | CASSATGGGNTGELFF | TGTGCCAGCAGCGCAACTGGGGGAGGGAACACCGGGGAGCTGTTTTTT
NA | TRBJ1-1 | NA | TRBV27 | CASSFSGTQRGSTEAFF | TGTGCCAGCAGTTTTTCCGGGACACAACGAGGAAGCACTGAAGCTTTCTTT
NA | TRBJ1-5 | NA | TRBV21-1 | CASSIAGFGQPQHF | TGTGCCAGCAGCATTGCAGGGTTCGGTCAGCCCCAGCATTTT
TRBD1 | TRBJ1-5 | NA | TRBV11-3 | CASSHEQGNQPQHF | TGTGCCAGCAGCCACGAACAGGGGAATCAGCCCCAGCATTTT
NA | TRBJ2-3 | NA | TRBV5-1 | CASSLGEGSSDTQYF | TGCGCCAGCAGCCTAGGAGAGGGGTCCTCAGATACGCAGTATTTT
NA | TRBJ1-2 | NA | TRBV9 | CASSPTGDKNYGYTF | TGTGCCAGCAGCCCGACAGGAGATAAGAACTATGGCTACACCTTC
NA | TRBJ2-3 | NA | TRBV6-5 | CASSHNTDTQYF | TGTGCCAGCAGTCACAATACAGATACGCAGTATTTT
NA | TRBJ2-3 | NA | TRBV2 | CASSDRRQKAHTQYF | TGTGCCAGCAGTGACCGGCGACAAAAAGCACATACGCAGTATTTT
TRBD2 | TRBJ2-1 | NA | TRBV27 | CASGFRVAGGVHPMMQFF | TGTGCCAGCGGCTTTCGAGTAGCGGGGGGGGTGCACCCAATGATGCAGTTCTTC
TRBD2 | TRBJ2-6 | NA | TRBV19 | CASSIGGSGANVLTF | TGTGCCAGTAGTATAGGCGGGAGCGGGGCCAACGTCCTGACTTTC
NA | TRBJ1-1 | NA | TRBV9 | CASSVDGRPGTEAFF | TGTGCCAGCAGCGTAGACGGGCGGCCGGGCACTGAAGCTTTCTTT
NA | TRBJ1-3 | NA | TRBV5-1 | CASSSGGGNTIYF | TGCGCCAGCAGCTCGGGGGGCGGAAACACCATATATTTT
NA | TRBJ2-7 | NA | TRBV15 | CATSRDRTYEQYF | TGTGCCACCAGCAGAGACAGGACCTACGAGCAGTACTTC
TRBD1 | TRBJ1-5 | NA | TRBV19 | CASSISGTGDQPQHF | TGTGCCAGTAGTATATCCGGGACAGGGGATCAGCCCCAGCATTTT
TRBD2 | TRBJ2-3 | NA | TRBV5-1 | CASSLEPSGGADTQYF | TGCGCCAGCAGCTTGGAGCCTAGCGGGGGGGCCGATACGCAGTATTTT
TRBD1 | TRBJ1-5 | NA | TRBV27 | CASSLPGGNQPQHF | TGTGCCAGCAGTTTACCAGGGGGGAATCAGCCCCAGCATTTT
TRBD1 | TRBJ1-1 | NA | TRBV18 | CASSPITLQGVNTEAFF | TGTGCCAGCTCACCAATCACTTTACAGGGGGTGAACACTGAAGCTTTCTTT
TRBD2 | TRBJ2-3 | NA | TRBV4-2 | CASSRAGVLTDTQYF | TGTGCCAGCAGCCGGGCGGGGGTCCTCACAGATACGCAGTATTTT
NA | TRBJ1-6 | NA | TRBV7-8 | CASSYRELQSPLHF | TGTGCCAGCAGCTATAGGGAACTGCAATCACCCCTCCACTTT
TRBD2 | TRBJ2-1 | NA | TRBV7-2 | CASSLSLAEYNEQFF | TGTGCCAGCAGCTTATCGCTAGCGGAGTACAATGAGCAGTTCTTC
NA | TRBJ1-6 | NA | TRBV6-5 | CASSYQGYNSPLHF | TGTGCCAGCAGTTATCAGGGATATAATTCACCCCTCCACTTT
NA | TRBJ2-3 | NA | TRBV3-1/TRBV3-2 | CASSSGPYTDTQYF | TGTGCCAGCAGCTCTGGTCCCTACACAGATACGCAGTATTTT
NA | TRBJ1-2 | NA | TRBV27 | CASSLQGGYGYTF | TGTGCCAGCAGCCTACAGGGTGGTTATGGCTACACCTTC
TRBD1 | TRBJ1-5 | NA | TRBV18 | CASSRGTAQNQPQHF | TGTGCCAGCTCACGCGGGACAGCGCAGAATCAGCCCCAGCATTTT
NA | TRBJ1-1 | once | TRBV7-2 | CASSFTGSLEAFF | TGTGCCAGCAGCTTCACAGGGTCTCTTGAAGCTTTCTTT
NA | TRBJ2-7 | NA | TRBV2 | CASSEFTDSYEQYF | TGTGCCAGCAGTGAATTTACAGACTCCTACGAGCAGTACTTC
NA | TRBJ2-2 | NA | TRBV7-3 | CASSFGGWGGGELFF | TGTGCCAGCAGCTTCGGCGGTTGGGGTGGCGGGGAGCTGTTTTTT
NA | TRBJ2-7 | NA | TRBV19 | CASSRQGLISHEQYF | TGTGCCAGTAGCAGACAGGGACTTATCTCCCACGAGCAGTACTTC
NA | TRBJ1-4 | NA | TRBV9 | CASSVGMALEKLFF | TGTGCCAGCAGCGTAGGGATGGCCCTTGAAAAACTGTTTTTT
NA | TRBJ2-7 | NA | TRBV2 | CASRPSYEQYF | TGTGCCAGCAGGCCCTCCTACGAGCAGTACTTC